This TCR beta chain was sequenced in a study of breast tumors, draining lymph nodes, adjacent tissues. The study's findings and limits: Tumor repertoires ranked between lymph nodes and nontumor tissue in diversity, with V and J gene preferences. That most tumor T cells come from lymph nodes remained unproven.

The CDR3 has 13 residues. CDR1 is SNHLY, CDR2 FYNNEI, per germline. Each CDR3 protein gets one entry after TCRdb re-called the multiplex PCR reads with MiXCR. Altogether 30,000 to 40,000 distinct CDR3 sequences are present, 36% being singletons, with the ten largest covering roughly 10%. Details on this clonotype: Its antigen is unidentified. A much larger clone differs by one base, so this may be a read error.

The receptor's source is a female donor with breast cancer. Some clones in this sample may be carry-over from other donors' samples. The sample was breast tumor tissue. The J gene is TRBJ1-2, the V gene TRBV2, with 7 bases that match TRBD1. The CDR3 reads CASSGDQLGGYSF. CDR3 sequence (DNA): TGTGCCAGCAGTGGGGACCAACTAGGGGGCTACTCCTTC.